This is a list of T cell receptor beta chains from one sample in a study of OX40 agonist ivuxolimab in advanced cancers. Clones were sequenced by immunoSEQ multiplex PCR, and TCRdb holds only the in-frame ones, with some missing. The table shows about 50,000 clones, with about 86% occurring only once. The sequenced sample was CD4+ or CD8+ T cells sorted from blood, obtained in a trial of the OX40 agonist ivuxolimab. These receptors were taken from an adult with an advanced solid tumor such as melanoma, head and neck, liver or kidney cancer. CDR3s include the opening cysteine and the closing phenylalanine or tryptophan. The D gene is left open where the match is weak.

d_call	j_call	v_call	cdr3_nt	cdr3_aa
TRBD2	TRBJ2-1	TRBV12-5	TGTGCTAGTGGTTTGGGCGCTAGCGGGGGGGACAATGAGCAGTTCTTC	CASGLGASGGDNEQFF
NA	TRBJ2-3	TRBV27	TGTGCCAGCAAAACTAGGAAGGGGACGAAGGGGGTACTGTTCACAGATACGCAGTATTTT	CASKTRKGTKGVLFTDTQYF
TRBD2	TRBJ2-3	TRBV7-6	TGTGCCAGCAGCTTAGCGCTGGGGGGGACCACAGATACGCAGTATTTT	CASSLALGGTTDTQYF
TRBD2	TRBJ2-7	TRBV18	TGTGCCAGCTCACCAGGGCTAGCGGGGGGCTACGAGCAGTACTTC	CASSPGLAGGYEQYF
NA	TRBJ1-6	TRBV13	TGTGCCAGCAGCTTACAGAATTCACCCCTCCACTTT	CASSLQNSPLHF
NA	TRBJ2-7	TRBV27	TGTGCCGCAGGGAGGCGCGAGCAGTACTTC	CAAGRREQYF
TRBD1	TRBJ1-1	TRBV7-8	TGTGCCAGCAGCTTAGCGCTGGAACAGGGGCGTGAAGCTTTCTTT	CASSLALEQGREAFF
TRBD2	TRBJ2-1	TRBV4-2	TGTGCCAGCAGCCAAGGTGTTAGCGGGGCCAATGAGCAGTTCTTC	CASSQGVSGANEQFF
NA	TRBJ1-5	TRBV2	TGTGCCAGGGGCCTGGGCAGCAATCAGCCCCAGCATTTT	CARGLGSNQPQHF
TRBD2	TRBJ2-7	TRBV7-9	TGTGCCAGCAGCTTAGTGCCACTAGCGGGGGGTCCCTACGAGCAGTACTTC	CASSLVPLAGGPYEQYF
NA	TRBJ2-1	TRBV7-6	TGTGCCAGCAGCTTGGACGGTGAGCAGTTCTTC	CASSLDGEQFF
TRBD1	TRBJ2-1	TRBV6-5	TGTGCCAGCAGGTCCGGACAGGGGGTTGTGAATGAGCAGTTCTTC	CASRSGQGVVNEQFF
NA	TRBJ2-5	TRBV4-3	TGCGCCAGCAGCCAAGATCTCAGACCGACGGAGACCCAGTACTTC	CASSQDLRPTETQYF
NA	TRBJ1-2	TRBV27	TGTGCCAGCAGTCCTAACCCCCGGCGGGGTATCGACTATGGCTACACCTTC	CASSPNPRRGIDYGYTF
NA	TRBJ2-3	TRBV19	TGTGCCAGCAGTATATCCCTCAGGACAGATACGCAGTATTTT	CASSISLRTDTQYF
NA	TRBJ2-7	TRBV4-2	TGTGCCAGCAGCCAAGATGGGGGGAGCTCCTACGAGCAGTACTTC	CASSQDGGSSYEQYF
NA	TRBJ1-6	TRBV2	TGTGCCAGCAGTGTGACCCCGCGGGGAAGCTCCTATAATTCACCCCTCCACTTT	CASSVTPRGSSYNSPLHF
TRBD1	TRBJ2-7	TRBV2	TGTGCCAGTACGGGACAGCTTACCTACGAGCAGTACTTC	CASTGQLTYEQYF
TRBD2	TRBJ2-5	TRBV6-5	TGTGCCAGCAGTTACGTGGTCGGGGGGGCCCAAGAGACCCAGTACTTC	CASSYVVGGAQETQYF